A single sample is the source of the 7 T cell receptor beta chains below, sequenced in a study of blood T cell repertoires in COVID-19. Assay: immunoSEQ multiplex PCR; the TCRdb copy retains only in-frame clones and omits some. The sample records about 180,000 clones, 70% to 80% being singletons. The sequencing input was PBMCs or T cells enriched from blood (not recorded which). Source of these receptors: a man aged 60 to 69 who had been exposed to COVID-19.

The CDR3 is CASSSPGQGETQYF. CDR3 nucleotides: TGTGCCAGCAGCTCGCCGGGACAGGGTGAGACCCAGTACTTC. The rearrangement uses TRBV5-5 and TRBJ2-5, with TRBD1 matching over 9 bases. The V gene's germline CDR1 is SGHKS and CDR2 YYEKEE (reference sequence). J lost 5 bases, V lost 3 bases, and 5 bases had no gene match. This CDR3 has 14 residues.

This chain joins TRBV6-5 and TRBJ1-5; 7 nucleotides match TRBD1. J was trimmed by 7 bases and V by 8 bases; bases with no gene match: 8. The CDR3 loop spans 13 amino acids. Germline V lookup: CDR1 MNHEY, CDR2 SVGAGI. CDR3 amino acids: CASGDRVEQPQHF. CDR3 nucleotides: TGTGCCAGCGGCGACAGGGTCGAACAGCCCCAGCATTTT.

This chain joins TRBV19 and TRBJ2-7; TRBD1 aligns across 7 bases. CDR1 is LNHDA, CDR2 SQIVND, per germline (reference sequence). There are 14 residues in the CDR3. The junction had 5 bases not matched to a gene; V was cut back by 6 bases and J by 0 bases. The CDR3 loop reads CASSRDSFSYEQYF. The CDR3 region has the DNA TGTGCCAGTAGCCGGGACAGTTTCTCCTACGAGCAGTACTTC.

The J gene is TRBJ2-1, the V gene TRBV2, with TRBD1 matching 9 bases. Looked up from germline, CDR1 is SNHLY and CDR2 is FYNNEI. V shed 6 bases, J shed 13 bases, and the junction held 13 bases outside the gene matches. This CDR3 region has 14 residues. CDR3 nucleotide sequence: TGTGCCAGCAGATCGGGACAGGGCGACTGGGGTCAGTTCTTC. Translated: CASRSGQGDWGQFF.

A remark on this clone: Possible read error: a much larger clone is one base away. The chain combines TRBV19 with TRBJ2-2; TRBD1 matches 7 bases. Germline V gives CDR1 LNHDA, CDR2 SQIVND (reference sequence). This CDR3 is built from 14 residues. Written as DNA, the CDR3 is TGTGTCAGTAGTGTGACAGGGAACGCCGGGGAGCTGTTTTTT. Amino acids: CVSSVTGNAGELFF.

The chain combines TRBV10-1 with TRBJ2-2; 8 bases align to TRBD1. Germline V gives CDR1 WNHNN, CDR2 SYGVQD (reference sequence). With V trimmed by 0 bases and J by 7 bases, 10 bases remained unmatched. The CDR3 totals 17 residues. In DNA, the CDR3 is TGCGCCAGCAGTGAGTCCGGACAGGGAGGTACGTTCGGGGAGCTGTTTTTT. Translation: CASSESGQGGTFGELFF.

The chain couples TRBV5-5 to TRBJ2-7; 7 nucleotides align to TRBD1. The junction had 9 bases not matched to a gene; V was cut back by 3 bases and J by 3 bases. Germline CDR1 SGHKS, CDR2 YYEKEE (reference sequence). This CDR3 has 15 residues. The CDR3 loop reads CASSSRSGGIYEQYF. In nucleotides, the CDR3 is TGTGCCAGCAGCTCGAGGTCAGGGGGAATCTACGAGCAGTACTTC.